This T cell receptor beta chain was observed in a study of blood T cell repertoires in COVID-19. This clone occurred a few times. The CDR3 contains 19 residues. Germline V lookup: CDR1 MNHNS, CDR2 SASEGT. Germline trimming cut 4 bases from V and 0 bases from J; bases unmatched to any gene: 12. Original processing methods: Reference gene primer amplification gave nucleated cell count estimates. Using immunoSEQ multiplex PCR, the repertoire was profiled, and TCRdb retains in-frame clones only, with some absent. D and trimming come from the DNA, and the V and J calls and clone size come from that table. The data contain about 140,000 clones, 84% of them singletons.

The TCR comes from a woman of 80 years or more in a cohort sampled during active or convalescent COVID-19. Source material: peripheral blood. V is TRBV6-1 and J is TRBJ1-4, with 9 bases that match TRBD1. The CDR3 loop reads CASSGRIRDREATNEKLFF. CDR3 nucleotide sequence: TGTGCCAGCAGTGGTAGAATCAGGGACAGGGAGGCAACTAATGAAAAACTGTTTTTT.